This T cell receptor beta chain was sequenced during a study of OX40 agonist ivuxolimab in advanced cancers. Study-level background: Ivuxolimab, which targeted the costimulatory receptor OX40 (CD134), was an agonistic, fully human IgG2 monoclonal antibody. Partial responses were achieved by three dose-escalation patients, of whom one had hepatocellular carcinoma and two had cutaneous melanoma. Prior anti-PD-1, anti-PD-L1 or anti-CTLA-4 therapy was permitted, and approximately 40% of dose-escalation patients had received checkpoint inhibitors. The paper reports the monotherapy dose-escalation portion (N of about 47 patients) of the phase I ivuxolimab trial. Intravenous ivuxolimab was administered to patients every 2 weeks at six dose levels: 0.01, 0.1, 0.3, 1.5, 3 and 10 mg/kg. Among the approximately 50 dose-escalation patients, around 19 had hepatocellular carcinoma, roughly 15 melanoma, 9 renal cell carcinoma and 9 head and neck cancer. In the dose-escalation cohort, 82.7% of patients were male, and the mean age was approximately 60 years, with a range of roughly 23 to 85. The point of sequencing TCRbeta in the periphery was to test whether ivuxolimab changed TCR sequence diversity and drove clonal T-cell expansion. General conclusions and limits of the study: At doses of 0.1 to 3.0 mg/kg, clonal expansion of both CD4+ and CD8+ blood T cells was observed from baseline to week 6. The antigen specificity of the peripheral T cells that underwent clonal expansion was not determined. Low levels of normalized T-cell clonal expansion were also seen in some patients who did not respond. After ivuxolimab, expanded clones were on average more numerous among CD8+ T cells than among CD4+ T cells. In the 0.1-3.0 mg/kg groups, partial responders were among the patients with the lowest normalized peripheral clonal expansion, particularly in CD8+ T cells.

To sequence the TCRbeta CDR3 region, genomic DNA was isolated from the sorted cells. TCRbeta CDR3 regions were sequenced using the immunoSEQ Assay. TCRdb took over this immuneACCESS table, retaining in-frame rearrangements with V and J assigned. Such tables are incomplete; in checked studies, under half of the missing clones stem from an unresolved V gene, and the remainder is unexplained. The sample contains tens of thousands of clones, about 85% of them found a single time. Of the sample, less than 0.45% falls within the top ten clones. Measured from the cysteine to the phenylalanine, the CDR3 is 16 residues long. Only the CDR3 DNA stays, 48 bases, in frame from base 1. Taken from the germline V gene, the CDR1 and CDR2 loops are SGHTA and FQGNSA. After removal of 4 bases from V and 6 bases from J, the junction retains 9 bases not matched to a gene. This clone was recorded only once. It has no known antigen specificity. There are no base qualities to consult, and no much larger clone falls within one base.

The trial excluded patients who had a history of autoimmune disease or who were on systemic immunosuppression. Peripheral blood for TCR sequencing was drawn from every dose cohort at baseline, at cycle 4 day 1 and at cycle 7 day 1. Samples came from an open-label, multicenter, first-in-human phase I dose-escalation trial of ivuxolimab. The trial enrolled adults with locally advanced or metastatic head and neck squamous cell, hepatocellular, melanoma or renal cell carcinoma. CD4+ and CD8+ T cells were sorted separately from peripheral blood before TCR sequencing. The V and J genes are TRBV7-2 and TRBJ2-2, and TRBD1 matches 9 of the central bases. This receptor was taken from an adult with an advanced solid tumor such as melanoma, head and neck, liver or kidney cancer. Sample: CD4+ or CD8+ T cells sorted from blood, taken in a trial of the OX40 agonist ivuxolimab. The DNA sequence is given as TGTGCCAGCAGCTCGAATCCGGGACAGGGTCCCGGGGAGCTGTTTTTT. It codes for CASSSNPGQGPGELFF.